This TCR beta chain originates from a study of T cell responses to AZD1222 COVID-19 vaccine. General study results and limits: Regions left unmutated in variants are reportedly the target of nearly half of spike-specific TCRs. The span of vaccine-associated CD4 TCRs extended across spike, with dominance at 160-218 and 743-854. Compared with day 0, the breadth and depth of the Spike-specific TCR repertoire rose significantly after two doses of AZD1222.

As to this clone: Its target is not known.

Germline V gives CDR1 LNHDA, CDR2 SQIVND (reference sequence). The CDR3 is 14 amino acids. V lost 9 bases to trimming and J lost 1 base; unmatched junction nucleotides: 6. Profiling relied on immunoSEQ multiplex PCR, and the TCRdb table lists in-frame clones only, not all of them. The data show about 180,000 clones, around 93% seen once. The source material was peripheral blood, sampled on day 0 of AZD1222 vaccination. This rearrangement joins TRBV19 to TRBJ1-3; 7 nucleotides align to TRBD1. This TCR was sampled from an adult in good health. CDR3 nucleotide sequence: TGTGCCAGCCGAAGGACAGGTTCTGGAAACACCATATATTTT. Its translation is CASRRTGSGNTIYF.